This T cell receptor (beta chain) was documented in a study of CD8 T cells in ankylosing spondylitis. Study-wide results and limits: Seemingly characteristic of ankylosing spondylitis blood was a TCR beta motif consisting of about 8 highly homologous variants. Reportedly, significant enrichment of disease-linked clones occurred in matched ankylosing spondylitis synovial fluid.

This clonotype was observed a few times. Its specificity is unknown. This CDR3 is 19 amino acids long. The junction had 11 bases not matched to a gene; V was cut back by 3 bases and J by 0 bases. Germline V gene data show CDR1 as WNHNN and CDR2 as SYGVQD (reference sequence). The TCR beta libraries were generated through quantitative 5'-RACE incorporating molecular barcodes. Each CDR3 protein gets one entry after TCRdb re-called the 5' RACE reads with MiXCR. The table records more than 600,000 distinct CDR3 sequences, around 19% of them present only once. Sample: blood, either unsorted or a sorted T cell fraction (not recorded which). The V call is TRBV10-1, the J call TRBJ2-1, with 10 bases identical to TRBD2. This receptor was taken from a male donor with ankylosing spondylitis. The CDR3 loop reads CASSDGRLAGESSYNEQFF. CDR3 DNA: TGCGCCAGCAGTGATGGCCGGCTAGCGGGGGAGAGCTCCTACAATGAGCAGTTCTTC.